This T cell receptor beta chain is drawn from a study of OX40 agonist ivuxolimab in advanced cancers. Study-level background: Patients treated during dose escalation were battling hepatocellular carcinoma, melanoma, renal cell or head and neck cancer. Three dose-escalation patients had partial responses: one with hepatocellular carcinoma and two with cutaneous melanoma.

Measured with immunoSEQ multiplex PCR; TCRdb has only the in-frame clones, and not every one. The sample lists under 150,000 clones; around 87% were seen once. There are 15 residues in the CDR3. J lost 4 bases, V lost 5 bases, and 10 bases had no gene match. Germline values: CDR1 MDHEN, CDR2 SYDVKM. Sequenced here: CD4+ or CD8+ T cells sorted from blood, sampled in a trial of the OX40 agonist ivuxolimab. V usage is TRBV28 and J usage is TRBJ1-1; 7 bases align to TRBD1. This receptor was obtained from an adult with an advanced solid tumor such as melanoma, head and neck, liver or kidney cancer. CDR3 in amino acids: CASSGRGALGTEAFF. The CDR3 DNA is TGTGCCAGCAGTGGCAGGGGGGCGCTTGGCACTGAAGCTTTCTTT.